Shown below are 27 T cell receptor beta chains from a single sample sequenced in a study of blood T cell repertoires in COVID-19. Sequencing was performed with immunoSEQ multiplex PCR; in TCRdb, only in-frame clones are kept and a portion is missing. The sample holds 25,000 to 35,000 clones; 68% are singletons and the top ten take around 16%. The sequencing sample was made of peripheral blood. The receptors here all came from a human donor in a cohort sampled during active COVID-19.

V gene TRBV5-1 combines with J gene TRBJ1-4; no clear D. The V end was cut by 7 bases, the J end by 5 bases, with 12 bases between. This CDR3 is 13 amino acids long. Germline CDR1 is SGHRS and CDR2 is YFSETQ. The chain's CDR3 is CASSEGANEKLFF. The CDR3 DNA sequence: TGCGCCAGCTCGGAGGGCGCGAATGAAAAACTGTTTTTT.

The CDR3 DNA sequence: TGCGCCAGCACTACAGGGGCCGGGGAGCTGTTTTTT. It codes for CASTTGAGELFF. J is TRBJ2-2 and V is TRBV10-2, with TRBD1 matching over 7 bases. CDR1 and CDR2 from the germline V gene are WSHSY and SAAADI. The CDR3 loop spans 12 amino acids. V lost 7 bases, J lost 6 bases, and 2 bases stayed unmatched.

This chain uses TRBV2 with TRBJ1-4; D is undetermined. V lost 7 bases and J lost 4, with 13 bases in between. There are 14 residues in the CDR3. Germline lookup yields CDR1 SNHLY and CDR2 FYNNEI. CDR3 in DNA: TGTGCCAGCACCGTACGACTTCTTAATGAAAAACTGTTTTTT. Protein sequence: CASTVRLLNEKLFF.

V is TRBV7-9 and J is TRBJ2-2; D call uncertain. The germline V gene encodes CDR1 SEHNR and CDR2 FQNEAQ (reference sequence). The CDR3 has 15 residues. V lost 1 base to trimming and J lost 3 bases, with 9 bases between them. The CDR3 DNA sequence: TGTGCCAGCAGCTTAGTACGTGGAGACACCGGGGAGCTGTTTTTT. It is translated as CASSLVRGDTGELFF. The full variable domain, with the rest looked up from reference TRBV7-9 and TRBJ2-2, is DTGVSQNPRHKITKRGQNVTFRCDPISEHNRLYWYRQTLGQGPEFLTYFQNEAQLEKSRLLSDRFSAERPKGSFSTLEIQRTEQGDSAMYLCASSLVRGDTGELFFGEGSRLTVL.

Only a few counts were recorded for this clone. The V call is TRBV23-1, the J call TRBJ2-3; TRBD1 agrees at 7 bases. TRBV23-1 has ORF status, its function being uncertain. The ends lost 2 bases at V and 4 bases at J; junction bases unmatched: 9. This CDR3 has 16 amino acids. CDR3 bases: TGCGCCAGCAGTCAAGGGACAGCTCGGCCCTCAGATACGCAGTATTTT. Its translation is CASSQGTARPSDTQYF.

The rearrangement links TRBV4-3 to TRBJ2-5; D unresolved. Germline values: CDR1 LGHNA, CDR2 YSLEER. The V and J ends lost 0 bases and 1 base respectively, with 6 bases between them. The CDR3 sequence is 14 residues long. This CDR3 is CASSQERFQETQYF. In nucleotides, the CDR3 is TGCGCCAGCAGCCAAGAGCGGTTCCAAGAGACCCAGTACTTC.

This clone was counted only a few times. This chain links TRBV28 with TRBJ1-5; a possible D gene is TRBD1 (5 bases). With 5 bases removed from V and 5 bases from J, the gap between germline ends came to 16 bases. The CDR3 contains 15 residues. Germline V CDR1 and CDR2: MDHEN, SYDVKM. CDR3 coding DNA: TGTGCCAGCAGTCCGCCTGACAGTTTATATCAGCCCCAGCATTTT. This encodes CASSPPDSLYQPQHF.

This clone was observed a handful of times. J is TRBJ2-3 and V is TRBV24-1; 13 bases line up with TRBD2. The V gene's germline CDR1 is KGHDR and CDR2 SFDVKD. The CDR3 has 19 amino acids. Trimming took 4 bases from V and 1 from J; bases not matched to a gene: 10. CDR3 DNA: TGTGCCACCAGTGACCATACTAGCGGGAGGGTCGCGGGCACAGATACGCAGTATTTT. Protein: CATSDHTSGRVAGTDTQYF.

The chain links TRBV4-1 to TRBJ1-2; perhaps TRBD1 as D (6 bases). Trimming pared 3 bases from V and 4 bases from J, leaving 12 bases between. Germline assignment: CDR1 MGHRA and CDR2 YSYEKL. The CDR3 has 14 residues. DNA for the CDR3: TGCGCCAGCAGCCACCACACAGGGCGCTATGGCTACACCTTC. Translated: CASSHHTGRYGYTF.

The chain combines TRBV11-2 with TRBJ2-5, with 15 bases lining up with TRBD2. CDR3 length equals 15 residues. V shed 6 bases and J 4 bases; nucleotides not matched to a gene: 3. Germline CDR1 reads SGHAT; CDR2 reads FQNNGV. CDR3 nucleotides: TGTGCCAGCAGAACGGGACTAGCGGGAGGAGAGACCCAGTACTTC. Protein: CASRTGLAGGETQYF.

This chain links TRBV4-2 with TRBJ1-6, with D hard to call. The V gene's germline CDR1 is LGHNA and CDR2 YNFKEQ. V lost 2 bases, J lost 7 bases, and 3 bases lay in between. The CDR3 runs to 12 residues. In DNA, the CDR3 is TGTGCCAGCAGCCAACGGAATTCACCCCTCCACTTT. Its translation is CASSQRNSPLHF.

This chain connects TRBV9 to TRBJ1-2, with D perhaps TRBD1 (6 bases). V lost 4 bases, J lost 7 bases, and 17 bases lay in between. The CDR3 spans 14 residues. Per germline, CDR1 SGDLS and CDR2 YYNGEE. CDR3 amino acids: CASSPTGFTIGYTF. The CDR3 DNA reads as TGTGCCAGCAGCCCGACAGGTTTCACCATTGGCTACACCTTC.

The chain links TRBV9 to TRBJ2-2, with TRBD1 matching 9 bases. V trimming: 2 bases; J trimming: 2 bases; junction bases outside the gene matches: 4. Germline V CDR1 and CDR2: SGDLS, YYNGEE. The length of the CDR3 is 16 residues. The CDR3: CASSVTGQGNTGELFF. The CDR3, as DNA: TGTGCCAGCAGCGTGACGGGACAGGGCAACACCGGGGAGCTGTTTTTT.

The chain carries TRBV5-1 and TRBJ1-2; TRBD1 matches 7 bases. Trimming at V came to 0 bases and at J to 5 bases, leaving 7 bases not matched to a gene. Germline CDR1 and CDR2: SGHRS and YFSETQ. This CDR3 spans 15 amino acids. The CDR3 loop is CASSLDGTAPYGYTF. The CDR3 region has the DNA TGCGCCAGCAGCTTGGACGGGACAGCTCCTTATGGCTACACCTTC.

This clone has more than one count but fewer than ten. This rearrangement joins TRBV6-5 to TRBJ2-3; 7 bases fit TRBD2. V lost 2 bases and J lost 5; bases outside the gene matches: 4. This CDR3 is built from 14 residues. The germline CDR1 and CDR2 sequences are MNHEY and SVGAGI. The CDR3 nucleotides read TGTGCCAGCAGTTACGCGGGAGCAGGAGATACGCAGTATTTT. It encodes CASSYAGAGDTQYF.

The V gene is TRBV19, the J gene TRBJ1-1; no firm D call. The CDR3 is 14 residues long. V lost 3 bases, J lost 0 bases, and 8 bases lay in between. The germline gives CDR1 LNHDA, CDR2 SQIVND (reference sequence). The CDR3 spells CASSIASLNTEAFF. CDR3 coding DNA: TGTGCCAGTAGTATCGCCAGTTTGAACACTGAAGCTTTCTTT.

V usage is TRBV10-3 and J usage is TRBJ2-6, with D uncertain. Trimming removed 4 bases from V and 12 bases from J, with 22 bases in between. The CDR3 runs 16 residues. Germline V lookup: CDR1 ENHRY, CDR2 SYGVKD. The CDR3 DNA reads TGTGCCATCAGTGCCAAGGAAAGGCTTACAGTGGGCGTCCTGACTTTC. Translating it yields CAISAKERLTVGVLTF.

This chain joins TRBV27 and TRBJ2-3; 8 bases are shared with TRBD1. V gave up 6 bases and J gave up 5 bases; unmatched junction bases: 19. The CDR3 consists of 18 residues. Looked up from germline, CDR1 is MNHEY and CDR2 is SMNVEV (reference sequence). The CDR3 DNA reads TGTGCCAGCAGCCCAATGAGGACAGGGCCTCTAATGATAGATACGCAGTATTTT. Translated: CASSPMRTGPLMIDTQYF.

The rearrangement links TRBV10-3 to TRBJ2-5; no clear D. Between the trimmed V and J ends, which lost 2 bases and 2 bases, there was a span of 6 bases. The CDR3 runs to 13 residues. Per the germline V gene, CDR1 is ENHRY and CDR2 is SYGVKD. The DNA of the CDR3 is TGTGCCATCAGTGAGCCCAGGCAAGAGACCCAGTACTTC. Its translation is CAISEPRQETQYF.

The chain links TRBV7-2 to TRBJ2-1; D might be TRBD2 (6 bases). Between the trimmed V and J ends, which lost 2 bases and 6 bases, there was a span of 14 bases. CDR1 is SGHTA and CDR2 is FQGNSA in the germline V gene. The CDR3 totals 15 residues. DNA of the CDR3: TGTGCCAGCAGCTTATCGACTAGTAACCTCAATGAGCAGTTCTTC. It codes for CASSLSTSNLNEQFF. Full variable domain (rest looked up from reference TRBV7-2 and TRBJ2-1): GAGVSQSPSNKVTEKGKDVELRCDPISGHTALYWYRQSLGQGLEFLIYFQGNSAPDKSGLPSDRFSAERTGGSVSTLTIQRTQQEDSAVYLCASSLSTSNLNEQFFGPGTRLTVL.

The chain has TRBV7-9 and TRBJ2-1, with D maybe TRBD1 (6 bases). CDR1 and CDR2 from the germline V gene are SEHNR and FQNEAQ (reference sequence). The CDR3 is 15 amino acids. With 4 bases removed from V and 4 bases from J, the gap between germline ends came to 14 bases. The CDR3 sequence: CASSSLDRPYNEQFF. The DNA of the CDR3 is TGTGCCAGCAGCTCGCTGGACAGACCATACAATGAGCAGTTCTTC.

V and J are TRBV6-5 and TRBJ1-6; 7 bases fit TRBD1. Looked up from germline, CDR1 is MNHEY and CDR2 is SVGAGI. The CDR3 is made up of 15 amino acids. Germline trimming cut 6 bases from V and 7 bases from J; bases unmatched to any gene: 9. This chain's CDR3 is CASRIDRDPNSPLHF. CDR3 nucleotide sequence: TGTGCCAGCAGGATAGACAGGGATCCAAATTCACCCCTCCACTTT.

The chain couples TRBV5-1 to TRBJ2-5; 8 bases map to TRBD2. Germline V gene data show CDR1 as SGHRS and CDR2 as YFSETQ. The CDR3 totals 17 residues. Trimming removed 0 bases from V and 1 base from J; junction bases left unmatched: 8. The CDR3 DNA follows: TGCGCCAGCAGCTTGGGTCAAATGGCGGGGGGCCAAGAGACCCAGTACTTC. It specifies CASSLGQMAGGQETQYF.

This clone was recorded only once. The chain uses TRBV2 and TRBJ2-7, with D uncertain. V was trimmed by 7 bases and J by 3 bases, leaving 16 bases between them. The CDR3 consists of 14 residues. CDR1 SNHLY and CDR2 FYNNEI come from the germline V gene. CDR3 residues: CASTGQARFYEQYF. The CDR3 nucleotides read TGTGCCAGCACTGGGCAGGCGAGATTCTACGAGCAGTACTTC. The full variable domain, completed using reference TRBV2 and TRBJ2-7, is EPEVTQTPSHQVTQMGQEVILRCVPISNHLYFYWYRQILGQKVEFLVSFYNNEISEKSEIFDDQFSVERPDGSNFTLKIRSTKLEDSAMYFCASTGQARFYEQYFGPGTRLTVT.

V gene TRBV5-4 combines with J gene TRBJ2-6; D may be TRBD1 (6 bases). Germline V gene data show CDR1 as SGHNT and CDR2 as YYREEE (reference sequence). Trimming pared 4 bases from V and 3 bases from J, leaving 23 bases between. The CDR3 has 19 residues. The CDR3 DNA sequence: TGTGCCAGCAGCCGCCCGACAGGAGTTCAAGGAAGTGGGGCCAACGTCCTGACTTTC. It translates to CASSRPTGVQGSGANVLTF. Full variable domain (rest looked up from reference TRBV5-4 and TRBJ2-6): ETGVTQSPTHLIKTRGQQVTLRCSSQSGHNTVSWYQQALGQGPQFIFQYYREEENGRGNFPPRFSGLQFPNYSSELNVNALELDDSALYLCASSRPTGVQGSGANVLTFGAGSRLTVL.

There are many counts of this clone. The chain couples TRBV7-9 to TRBJ2-1; 8 bases align to TRBD2. V shed 0 bases, J shed 2 bases, and the junction held 0 bases outside the gene matches. This CDR3 spans 15 amino acids. Germline CDR1 and CDR2: SEHNR and FQNEAQ (reference sequence). The CDR3, as DNA: TGTGCCAGCAGCTTAGCACTAGCGGCCTACAATGAGCAGTTCTTC. It specifies CASSLALAAYNEQFF.

This clone was recorded many times. CDR3 region: CASSITVGRTNEKLFF. For the CDR3, the DNA is TGTGCCAGTAGTATAACCGTGGGCAGAACTAATGAAAAACTGTTTTTT. V and J are TRBV19 and TRBJ1-4; no reliable D call. This CDR3 is built from 16 residues. The V gene's germline CDR1 is LNHDA and CDR2 SQIVND (reference sequence). The V end was cut by 2 bases, the J end by 1 base, with 11 bases between.